The subject of this entry is one T cell receptor (beta chain). Next came a second PCR, run for about 7 to 12 cycles, which used a sample-barcoded 5' primer along with a J-beta primer mix. Every molecule of cDNA carried a tag from a template-switch adaptor with 12 random nucleotides. TCRdb fed the 5' RACE reads into MiXCR, producing one record per CDR3 protein. The profile shows hundreds of thousands of distinct CDR3 sequences, 45% to 65% of them singletons. These data belong to a study of blood T cells in healthy people across ages. This CDR3 is built from 14 residues. Germline V gene lookup returns CDR1 ENHRY and CDR2 SYGVKD.

Sequencing was done on a sample of blood. V gene TRBV10-3 combines with J gene TRBJ2-7, with D possibly TRBD1 on 6 matching bases. TRBJ2-5 matches the DNA end more closely, so the J call is doubtful. The TCR comes from a man aged 55 to 70 in good health. The CDR3 region is CAISNRTAQETQYF. CDR3 nucleotide sequence: TGTGCCATCAGTAACAGGACAGCGCAAGAGACCCAGTACTTC.